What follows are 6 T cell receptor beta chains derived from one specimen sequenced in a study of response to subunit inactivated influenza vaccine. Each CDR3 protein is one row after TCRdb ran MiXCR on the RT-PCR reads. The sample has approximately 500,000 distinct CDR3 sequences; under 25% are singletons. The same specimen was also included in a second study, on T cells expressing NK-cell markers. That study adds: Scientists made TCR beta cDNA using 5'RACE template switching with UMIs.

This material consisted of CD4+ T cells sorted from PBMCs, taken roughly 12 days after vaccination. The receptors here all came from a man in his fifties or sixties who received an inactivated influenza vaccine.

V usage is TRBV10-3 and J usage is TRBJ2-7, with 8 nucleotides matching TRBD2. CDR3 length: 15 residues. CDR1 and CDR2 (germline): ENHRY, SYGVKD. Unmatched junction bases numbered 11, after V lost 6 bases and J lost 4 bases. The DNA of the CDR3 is TGTGCCATCAGAAAAAAAGCGGGGGACGGTTACGAGCAGTACTTC. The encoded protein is CAIRKKAGDGYEQYF.

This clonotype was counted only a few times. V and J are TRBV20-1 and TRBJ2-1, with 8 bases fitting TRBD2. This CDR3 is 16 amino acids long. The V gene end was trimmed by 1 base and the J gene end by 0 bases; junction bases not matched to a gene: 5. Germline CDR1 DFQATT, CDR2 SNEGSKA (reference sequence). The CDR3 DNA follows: TGCAGTGCTAGAGGGACTAGCTGGAGCTCCTACAATGAGCAGTTCTTC. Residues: CSARGTSWSSYNEQFF.

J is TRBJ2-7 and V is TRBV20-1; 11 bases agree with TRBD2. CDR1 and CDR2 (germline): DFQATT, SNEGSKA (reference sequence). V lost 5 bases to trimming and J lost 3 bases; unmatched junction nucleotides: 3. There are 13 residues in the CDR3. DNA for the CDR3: TGCAGTGCTCCTCTAGCGGGAGGCTACGAGCAGTACTTC. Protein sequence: CSAPLAGGYEQYF.

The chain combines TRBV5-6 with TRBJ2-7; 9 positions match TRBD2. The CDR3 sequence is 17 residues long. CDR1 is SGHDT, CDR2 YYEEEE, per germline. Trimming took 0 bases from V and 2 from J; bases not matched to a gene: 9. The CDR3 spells CASSLVPLASGAYEQYF. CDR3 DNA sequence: TGTGCCAGCAGCTTGGTTCCTTTGGCTAGCGGGGCCTACGAGCAGTACTTC.

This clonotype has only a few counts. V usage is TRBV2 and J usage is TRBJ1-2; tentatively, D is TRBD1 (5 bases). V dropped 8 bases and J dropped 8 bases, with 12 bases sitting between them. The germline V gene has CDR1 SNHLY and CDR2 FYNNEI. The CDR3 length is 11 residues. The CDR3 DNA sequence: TGTGCCAGCGGAGTCGGGGGGGGCTACACCTTC. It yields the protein CASGVGGGYTF.

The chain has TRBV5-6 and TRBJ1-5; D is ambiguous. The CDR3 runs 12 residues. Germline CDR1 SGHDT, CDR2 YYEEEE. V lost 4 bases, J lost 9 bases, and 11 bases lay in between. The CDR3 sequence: CASSLVSGPQHF. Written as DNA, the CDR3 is TGTGCCAGCAGCCTGGTGAGTGGGCCCCAGCATTTT.